This TCR beta chain stems from a study of Ad26.COV2.S vaccination and SARS-CoV-2 variants. General study points: Spike-specific responses of CD8+ and CD4+ T cells were reported to display substantial breadth after vaccination.

Comments on this clone: As yet, its antigen is unknown.

Produced via immunoSEQ multiplex PCR; TCRdb's table is partial and in-frame only. This table holds about 350,000 clones, about nine tenths found once. The treatment here: some 20 received Ad26.COV2.S at low or high dose, single or two shots; several received placebo; per-sample allocation not given. Day 63 after the first vaccine or placebo injection was the time point for sampling. Boston supplied an adult donor aged 18-55 years. The V end was cut by 5 bases, the J end by 6 bases, with 11 bases between. The CDR3 spans 12 residues. The germline V gene encodes CDR1 MNHEY and CDR2 SVGEGT. This TCR derives from a person aged 18-60 years who received the Ad26.COV2.S COVID-19 vaccine or a placebo. The chain recombines TRBV6-2 or TRBV6-3 with TRBJ2-7; D gene ambiguous. The material was peripheral blood, obtained in a trial of Ad26.COV2.S vaccine versus placebo. CDR3 sequence: CASSGKAFEQYF. In DNA form, the CDR3 reads TGTGCCAGCAGTGGGAAGGCCTTCGAGCAGTACTTC.